This is a list of T cell receptor beta chains from one sample in a study of T cells in Graves' hyperthyroidism and ophthalmopathy. TCRdb passed the multiplex PCR reads through MiXCR, listing each CDR3 protein once. The sample includes 500,000 to 650,000 distinct CDR3 sequences, 13% to 15% of them seen just once. The sample taken for sequencing was blood. The receptors were gathered from a woman in her thirties or forties with Graves' hyperthyroidism. Both conserved end residues are part of each CDR3. A D gene is named only where the DNA matches it firmly. Clone size is shown for a subset of rows, as once, few, many or a class of expanded clone.

>few|TRBD2|TRBJ2-2|TRBV20-1
CSALLAGSENTGELFF
TGCAGTGCCCTATTAGCGGGGAGTGAGAACACCGGGGAGCTGTTTTTT
>many|TRBD1|TRBJ2-7|TRBV5-1
CASSLGQGKGEQYF
TGCGCCAGCAGCTTGGGACAGGGGAAGGGCGAGCAGTACTTC
>many|.|TRBJ2-7|TRBV12-3/TRBV12-4
CASSLGAWGAPSEYEQYF
TGTGCCAGCAGTTTAGGTGCGTGGGGGGCGCCTTCAGAGTACGAGCAGTACTTC
>many|.|TRBJ2-7|TRBV28
CASRLSDLGSVNEQYF
TGTGCCAGCAGGCTAAGCGACTTGGGATCCGTGAACGAGCAGTACTTC
>many|TRBD1|TRBJ2-1|TRBV27
CASSFLSGQGGVNEHFF
TGTGCCAGCAGTTTCCTATCGGGACAGGGGGGCGTCAATGAGCATTTCTTC
>.|.|TRBJ2-7|TRBV7-3
CASSLGLGYSYEQYF
TGTGCCAGCAGCTTAGGCCTAGGGTATTCTTACGAGCAGTACTTC
>few|.|TRBJ1-5|TRBV19
CASGVGGDRQPQHF
TGTGCCAGTGGTGTGGGGGGCGACAGGCAGCCCCAGCATTTT
>few|.|TRBJ2-7|TRBV16
CASSQPGEPYEQYF
TGTGCCAGCAGCCAACCCGGTGAACCCTACGAGCAGTACTTC
>few|.|TRBJ1-3|TRBV28
CASSHINQGSLSGNTIYF
TGTGCCAGCAGTCACATCAATCAGGGATCCCTCTCTGGAAACACCATATATTTT
>.|TRBD2|TRBJ2-7|TRBV9
CASSKGLATSYEQYF
TGTGCCAGCAGCAAAGGACTAGCGACCTCCTACGAGCAGTACTTC
>many|.|TRBJ2-7|TRBV7-3
CASSPSGLSYEQYF
TGTGCCAGCAGCCCCAGCGGGCTGTCCTACGAGCAGTACTTC
>few|TRBD2|TRBJ2-1|TRBV5-1
CASSSTSGFYNEQFF
TGCGCCAGCAGCAGTACTAGCGGGTTTTACAATGAGCAGTTCTTC
>.|.|TRBJ2-7|TRBV11-2
CASSLVQGGVLYEQYF
TGTGCCAGCAGCTTGGTTCAGGGGGGGGTCCTCTACGAGCAGTACTTC
>few|.|TRBJ1-4|TRBV27
CASSEQGLRLFF
TGTGCCAGCAGTGAACAGGGTCTTAGACTGTTTTTT
>.|.|TRBJ2-7|TRBV9
CASSPHGTLYEQYF
TGTGCCAGCAGCCCTCACGGGACCCTCTACGAGCAGTACTTC
>many|.|TRBJ2-7|TRBV7-2
CASSQRGEQYF
TGTGCCAGCAGCCAGAGGGGCGAGCAGTACTTC
>many|.|TRBJ1-1|TRBV3-1
CASSHGEVGVWTEAFF
TGTGCCAGCAGCCATGGCGAGGTCGGGGTTTGGACTGAAGCTTTCTTT
>many|.|TRBJ2-7|TRBV6-1
CASRTGTSRYEQYF
TGTGCCAGCAGAACCGGGACGTCCAGGTACGAGCAGTACTTC
>many|TRBD1|TRBJ1-1|TRBV28
CASSQGGGMVNTEAFF
TGTGCCAGCAGTCAAGGGGGCGGAATGGTGAACACTGAAGCTTTCTTT
>.|.|TRBJ2-1|TRBV20-1
CSARGENGYNEQFF
TGCAGTGCTAGGGGGGAGAACGGCTACAATGAGCAGTTCTTC
>few|TRBD2|TRBJ2-5|TRBV20-1
CSASSGLAWETQYF
TGCAGTGCTTCATCGGGACTAGCGTGGGAGACCCAGTACTTC
>few|TRBD1|TRBJ2-7|TRBV7-2
CASSFHNRVQGNEQYF
TGTGCCAGCAGCTTCCACAACCGGGTACAGGGGAACGAGCAGTACTTC
>many|.|TRBJ1-1|TRBV5-1
CASSLGATEAFF
TGCGCCAGCAGCTTGGGGGCCACTGAAGCTTTCTTT
>many|.|TRBJ2-1|TRBV12-3/TRBV12-4
CASSKRSSYNEQFF
TGTGCCAGCAGTAAGAGGAGCTCCTACAATGAGCAGTTCTTC
>few|TRBD2|TRBJ2-7|TRBV20-1
CSATTSELYEQYF
TGCAGTGCTACGACTAGCGAACTTTACGAGCAGTACTTC
>few|.|TRBJ2-5|TRBV27
CASSLSWSGIQETQYF
TGTGCCAGCAGTTTATCTTGGTCAGGAATCCAAGAGACCCAGTACTTC
>.|.|TRBJ2-1|TRBV3-1
CASSTLNPRSSYNEQFF
TGTGCCAGCAGCACCCTAAACCCACGGAGCTCCTACAATGAGCAGTTCTTC
>few|.|TRBJ1-1|TRBV5-4
CASSLTAGAGAEAFF
TGTGCCAGCAGCCTAACGGCGGGGGCTGGAGCTGAAGCTTTCTTT
>.|TRBD2|TRBJ2-2|TRBV9
CASSTRLAGGTGELLF
TGTGCCAGCAGCACCCGACTAGCGGGAGGTACCGGGGAGCTGCTTTTT
>many|.|TRBJ1-5|TRBV20-1
CSANSILPTEPQHF
TGCAGTGCTAACTCGATCCTCCCAACGGAGCCCCAGCATTTT
>many|.|TRBJ1-1|TRBV28
CASTSPYLEAFF
TGTGCCAGCACCTCCCCATACTTAGAAGCTTTCTTT
>.|TRBD2|TRBJ2-2|TRBV28
CASRRASGINTGELFF
TGTGCCAGCAGACGGGCTAGCGGGATAAACACCGGGGAGCTGTTTTTT
>few|TRBD1|TRBJ2-5|TRBV6-2/TRBV6-3
CASRPQGSETQYF
TGTGCCAGCAGACCACAGGGGTCCGAGACCCAGTACTTC
>many|.|TRBJ1-5|TRBV7-8
CASSLARWNSNQPQHF
TGTGCCAGCAGCTTAGCGCGATGGAATAGCAATCAGCCCCAGCATTTT
>many|TRBD1|TRBJ2-1|TRBV24-1
CATRQGAGNEQFF
TGTGCCACCAGGCAGGGGGCTGGGAATGAGCAGTTCTTC
>once|.|TRBJ2-7|TRBV6-1
CASSEEPAYEQYF
TGTGCCAGCAGTGAAGAGCCCGCTTACGAGCAGTACTTC
>many|.|TRBJ2-5|TRBV5-1
CASSLGDTAGEETQYF
TGCGCCAGCAGCTTGGGAGATACAGCAGGGGAAGAGACCCAGTACTTC
>many|.|TRBJ1-6|TRBV6-1
CASRKTVDNNSPLHF
TGTGCCAGCAGAAAGACAGTCGACAATAATTCACCCCTCCACTTT
>.|.|TRBJ2-2|TRBV6-1
CASSEWVPGELFF
TGTGCCAGCAGTGAATGGGTCCCCGGGGAGCTGTTTTTT
>.|.|TRBJ2-1|TRBV18
CASSPSQYNEQFF
TGTGCCAGCTCACCAAGCCAGTACAATGAGCAGTTCTTC
>few|.|TRBJ2-5|TRBV7-3
CAGSHLGETQYF
TGTGCCGGCAGCCATCTTGGGGAGACCCAGTACTTC
>many|.|TRBJ1-1|TRBV2
CASSVGGTEAFF
TGTGCCAGCAGTGTAGGGGGTACTGAAGCTTTCTTT